This TCR beta chain was documented in a study of T-cell reconstitution after alpha-beta-depleted transplantation in children. CDR1 is MDHEN and CDR2 is SYDVKM in the germline V gene. The CDR3 consists of 15 residues. Trimming took 8 bases from V and 2 from J, leaving 16 bases between them. Unique molecular identifiers were used to barcode this TCRbeta library. TCRdb re-analysed the PCR reads in MiXCR, keeping a single row per CDR3 protein. The profile covers over 70,000 distinct CDR3 sequences, with 9.5% to 15% appearing a single time and approximately 14% taken by the ten largest. This clonotype was counted ten times or more.

The sample consisted of PBMCs from the stem cell graft donor, taken from the stem cell graft. The chain recombines TRBV28 with TRBJ2-1; D ambiguous. This clonotype originated in a human donor who donated a stem cell graft to a child with inherited bone marrow failure. In nucleotides, the CDR3 is TGTGCCAGCGCCTTTAGGGCCCTAACCTACAATGAGCAGTTCTTC. It is translated as CASAFRALTYNEQFF.